The rows below give T cell receptor beta chains drawn from one sample of a study of T cells after yellow fever vaccination. TCRdb passed the 5' RACE reads through MiXCR, listing each CDR3 protein once. The sample has fewer than 350,000 distinct CDR3 sequences, approximately 4.3% seen once. The sample was PBMCs, taken 15 days after the yellow fever booster vaccination. The receptor source for this set is a man younger than 30 who received the YFV17D yellow fever vaccine. The CDR3 runs from the conserved cysteine through the conserved F or W. The D gene is left open where the match is weak. For some rows the clone size is stated as once, few or many, or as a class when expanded; others skip it.

- TRBJ2-7 TRBD2 TRBV5-1 CASSFERGTAYEQYF TGCGCCAGCAGCTTCGAGCGGGGGACCGCCTACGAGCAGTACTTC
many TRBJ2-5 - TRBV7-7 CASSLGGTAGQETQYF TGTGCTAGCAGCTTGGGCGGGACCGCCGGACAAGAGACCCAGTACTTC
many TRBJ1-2 TRBD1 TRBV25-1 CASSGGTGLGNYGYTF TGTGCCAGCAGTGGAGGGACAGGCTTGGGCAACTATGGCTACACCTTC
many TRBJ1-1 TRBD1 TRBV29-1 CSASGQGGTEAFF TGCAGCGCCTCCGGACAGGGCGGCACTGAAGCTTTCTTT
- TRBJ2-3 TRBD1 TRBV20-1 CSAAGTGEYTDTQYF TGCAGTGCCGCCGGGACAGGGGAATACACAGATACGCAGTATTTT
many TRBJ1-2 - TRBV4-2 CASSQPGAWGYTF TGTGCCAGCAGCCAACCAGGGGCATGGGGCTACACCTTC
few TRBJ2-7 TRBD2 TRBV3-1 CASSPGGAGGIYYEQYF TGTGCCAGCAGTCCCGGGGGAGCGGGGGGAATATACTACGAGCAGTACTTC
- TRBJ1-2 TRBD1 TRBV24-1 CATSQTGNYGYTF TGTGCCACCAGCCAGACAGGGAACTATGGCTACACCTTC
many TRBJ2-7 TRBD2 TRBV20-1 CSAIPAGATYEQYF TGCAGTGCTATTCCAGCGGGGGCCACCTACGAGCAGTACTTC
- TRBJ1-3 - TRBV4-2 CASSPDGDSSGNTIYF TGTGCCAGCAGCCCGGACGGGGACTCCTCTGGAAACACCATATATTTT
- TRBJ1-5 - TRBV7-6 CASSPFEGPNQPQHF TGTGCCAGCAGCCCTTTCGAGGGACCCAATCAGCCCCAGCATTTT
- TRBJ1-6 - TRBV27 CASSPQTGSSYNSPLHF TGTGCCAGCAGTCCACAGACGGGGAGCTCCTATAATTCACCCCTCCACTTT
many TRBJ1-1 - TRBV27 CASSVSPGHLGTEAFF TGTGCCAGCAGTGTTTCACCGGGACACCTAGGGACTGAAGCTTTCTTT
few TRBJ2-1 TRBD2 TRBV2 CASTGLVNNEQFF TGTGCCAGCACTGGACTAGTGAACAATGAGCAGTTCTTC
few TRBJ2-7 TRBD1 TRBV7-9 CASSLAQGIHEQYF TGTGCCAGCAGCTTAGCACAGGGGATCCACGAGCAGTACTTC
many TRBJ2-2 - TRBV7-7 CASSPQAGASGELFF TGTGCTAGCAGCCCACAGGCGGGGGCTTCCGGGGAGCTGTTTTTT
- TRBJ2-7 TRBD2 TRBV20-1 CSARDWAGTTYEQYF TGCAGTGCTAGAGATTGGGCGGGGACTACCTACGAGCAGTACTTC
- TRBJ2-1 - TRBV19 CARKTGNEQFF TGTGCCCGAAAAACGGGGAATGAGCAGTTCTTC
- TRBJ2-3 - TRBV7-2 CASSKEVVADTQYF TGTGCCAGCAGCAAGGAAGTGGTCGCAGATACGCAGTATTTT
many TRBJ1-6 - TRBV4-1 CASSPRGLNSPLHF TGCGCCAGCAGCCCACGGGGGCTGAATTCACCCCTCCACTTT
many TRBJ2-3 - TRBV5-1 CASVQPRTSTDTQYF TGCGCCAGCGTCCAACCCCGTACTAGCACAGATACGCAGTATTTT
few TRBJ1-6 TRBD1 TRBV10-3 CAISRDSTTGSPLHF TGTGCCATCAGTCGGGACAGCACGACAGGGTCACCCCTCCACTTT
few TRBJ1-1 - TRBV5-1 CASSFSSGDTEAFF TGCGCCAGCAGCTTCTCAAGCGGGGATACTGAAGCTTTCTTT
few TRBJ1-2 - TRBV30 CAWSSRYEAKQGYTF TGTGCCTGGAGTTCCCGGTACGAGGCCAAGCAAGGCTACACCTTC
many TRBJ1-4 TRBD1 TRBV7-6 CASSNRGQGEKLFF TGTGCCAGCAGCAACAGGGGGCAGGGTGAAAAACTGTTTTTT
- TRBJ2-3 TRBD1 TRBV11-2 CASSLGRQGSTDTQYF TGTGCCAGCAGCTTGGGTAGACAGGGAAGCACAGATACGCAGTATTTT
many TRBJ1-2 - TRBV4-3 CASSQELGIALRYGYTF TGCGCCAGCAGCCAAGAACTGGGTATAGCGCTCCGCTATGGCTACACCTTC
many TRBJ1-5 TRBD1 TRBV2 CASRIGQGHQPQHF TGTGCCAGCAGGATTGGACAGGGGCATCAGCCCCAGCATTTT
many TRBJ1-1 - TRBV2 CASSVEMGTEAFF TGTGCCAGCAGTGTGGAAATGGGCACTGAAGCTTTCTTT
- TRBJ2-1 TRBD1 TRBV5-4 CASSFETGGREQFF TGTGCCAGCAGCTTTGAAACAGGGGGTCGTGAGCAGTTCTTC
- TRBJ2-3 TRBD2 TRBV12-3/TRBV12-4 CASRYSGGSTDTQYF TGTGCCAGCAGATATAGCGGGGGGAGCACAGATACGCAGTATTTT
many TRBJ1-1 - TRBV3-1 CASSQGSGAEAFF TGTGCCAGCAGCCAAGGAAGCGGGGCTGAAGCTTTCTTT
many TRBJ2-4 - TRBV5-1 CASSLAGGVNIQYF TGCGCCAGCAGCTTGGCGGGGGGCGTGAACATTCAGTACTTC
many TRBJ2-5 - TRBV11-2 CASSRSQYQETQYF TGTGCCAGCAGCCGTTCCCAGTACCAAGAGACCCAGTACTTC
few TRBJ1-5 - TRBV4-1 CASSQADGDQPQHF TGCGCCAGCAGCCAAGCGGACGGGGATCAGCCCCAGCATTTT
- TRBJ2-3 TRBD1 TRBV20-1 CSAMTSTGGTDTQYF TGCAGTGCAATGACCTCGACAGGGGGCACAGATACGCAGTATTTT
few TRBJ1-3 - TRBV11-2 CASSLDRTASSGNTIYF TGTGCCAGCAGCTTAGACAGGACAGCGAGCTCTGGAAACACCATATATTTT
- TRBJ2-2 - TRBV16 CASSQIGLELFF TGTGCCAGCAGCCAAATAGGACTCGAGCTGTTTTTT
many TRBJ2-1 TRBD1 TRBV6-5 CASSYAWTGTNEQFF TGTGCCAGCAGTTACGCTTGGACAGGGACTAATGAGCAGTTCTTC
- TRBJ2-3 - TRBV18 CASSPPAAVRDTQYF TGTGCCAGCTCACCACCGGCCGCTGTTAGAGATACGCAGTATTTT
few TRBJ1-5 TRBD1 TRBV27 CASSLGTAYQPQHF TGTGCCAGCAGTTTGGGGACAGCCTATCAGCCCCAGCATTTT
few TRBJ2-3 TRBD2 TRBV7-9 CASSYPSGGNTDTQYF TGTGCCAGCAGCTACCCCTCCGGGGGGAACACAGATACGCAGTATTTT
many TRBJ1-1 - TRBV6-2/TRBV6-3 CASSLGVLTEAFF TGTGCCAGCAGTTTGGGTGTGTTGACTGAAGCTTTCTTT
many TRBJ1-1 TRBD1 TRBV20-1 CSAGDRTLNTEAFF TGCAGTGCTGGGGACAGGACCTTGAACACTGAAGCTTTCTTT
many TRBJ1-5 - TRBV7-2 CASSPQRGVNQPQHF TGTGCCAGCAGCCCCCAGAGAGGGGTCAATCAGCCCCAGCATTTT
many TRBJ1-2 TRBD1 TRBV6-5 CASSYPATGDGGYTF TGTGCCAGCAGTTACCCCGCGACAGGGGATGGGGGCTACACCTTC
few TRBJ2-2 - TRBV11-3 CASSSRTVATGELFF TGTGCCAGCAGCTCCCGGACAGTAGCCACCGGGGAGCTGTTTTTT
few TRBJ1-5 - TRBV12-3/TRBV12-4 CASSSSDRKQPQHF TGTGCCAGCAGTTCCTCGGACAGAAAGCAGCCCCAGCATTTT
many TRBJ2-3 TRBD2 TRBV7-2 CASSPGERGAYTDTQYF TGTGCCAGCAGCCCGGGCGAGCGGGGCGCGTACACAGATACGCAGTATTTT
few TRBJ2-6 - TRBV12-3/TRBV12-4 CASSYRPGANVLTF TGTGCCAGCAGTTACAGGCCGGGGGCCAACGTCCTGACTTTC
many TRBJ1-5 - TRBV12-3/TRBV12-4 CASSLGSRLDQPQHF TGTGCCAGCAGTTTAGGTAGTAGGTTGGATCAGCCCCAGCATTTT
few TRBJ1-3 - TRBV7-2 CASSPAVWGDTIYF TGTGCCAGCAGCCCAGCCGTTTGGGGAGACACCATATATTTT
few TRBJ1-2 - TRBV6-2/TRBV6-3 CASSKSVSGYTF TGTGCCAGCAGCAAATCAGTATCCGGCTACACCTTC